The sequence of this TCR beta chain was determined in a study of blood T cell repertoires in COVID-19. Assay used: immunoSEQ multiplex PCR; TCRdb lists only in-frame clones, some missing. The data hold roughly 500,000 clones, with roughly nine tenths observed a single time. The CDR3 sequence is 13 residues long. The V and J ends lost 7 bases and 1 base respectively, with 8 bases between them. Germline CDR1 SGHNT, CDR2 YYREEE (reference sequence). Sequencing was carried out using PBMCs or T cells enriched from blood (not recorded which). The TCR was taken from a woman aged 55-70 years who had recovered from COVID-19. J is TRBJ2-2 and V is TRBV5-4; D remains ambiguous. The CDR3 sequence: CASGTGNTGELFF. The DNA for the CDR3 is TGTGCCAGCGGAACGGGGAACACCGGGGAGCTGTTTTTT.